This T cell receptor beta chain originates from a study of blood T cell repertoires in COVID-19. Study-wide context: COVID-19 samples, acute and convalescent, were from the United States, Italy and Spain. Nucleic acid was either cDNA or gDNA, and it came from T cells, B-cell-depleted T cells, or PBMCs.

In the original analysis: Nucleated cell number was recorded as an estimate derived from reference gene primer amplification. Libraries were prepared by immunoSEQ multiplex PCR; TCRdb keeps only in-frame clonotypes and omits some of them. V and J calls and clone size are those listed in that table; D and trimming were worked out from the DNA. Counted here are about 230,000 clones, 75% to 85% occurring once; the ten biggest clones make up over 1.2%. Trimming cost V 2 bases and J 3 bases; bases outside gene matches: 13. This CDR3 has 16 residues. Germline CDR1 GTSNPN, CDR2 SVGIG (reference sequence). This clonotype was sampled from a woman aged 40 to 50 who had recovered from COVID-19. This chain joins TRBV30 and TRBJ2-7; 7 positions agree with TRBD1. Sequencing input: peripheral blood. CDR3 sequence reads: CAWSRDSELEFYEQYF. CDR3 coding DNA: TGTGCCTGGAGTCGGGACAGTGAGTTGGAATTCTACGAGCAGTACTTC.